The 8 T cell receptor beta chains below were found in one sample sequenced in a study of regulatory T cells in long-lasting Graves disease. Regarding time point: persistent/refractory GD, antithyroid drugs over 5 years with positive TRAb. Preparation of the TCR library used RNA extracted from PBMCs. Both iRepertoire HTBI primers and Arm-PCR of CDR3 regions were used to build the TCR beta libraries. TCRdb called the multiplex PCR reads again in MiXCR, with one record for every CDR3 protein. Altogether 700,000 or so distinct CDR3 sequences are present, around 30% being singletons, with the ten largest covering 40% to 55%. This specimen consisted of peripheral blood mononuclear cells (PBMCs), obtained when the disease was refractory, from a patient treated with antithyroid drugs. Source of these receptors: a female donor with Graves disease.

This chain uses TRBV3-1 with TRBJ1-1; a possible D gene is TRBD1 (5 bases). Germline V gene data show CDR1 as LGHDT and CDR2 as YNNKEL (reference sequence). The CDR3 loop spans 13 amino acids. V lost 7 bases and J lost 4, with 13 bases in between. The CDR3 DNA is TGTGCCAGCAAGGGGAATAGGTTCACTGAAGCTTTCTTT. Residues: CASKGNRFTEAFF.

The J gene is TRBJ1-6, the V gene TRBV30; D unclear. Between the trimmed V and J ends, which lost 3 bases and 6 bases, there was a span of 9 bases. Germline CDR1 is GTSNPN and CDR2 is SVGIG (reference sequence). This CDR3 is 13 amino acids long. CDR3 DNA sequence: TGTGCCTGGAGGTGGTTAGGTAATTCACCCCTCCACTTT. Encoded protein: CAWRWLGNSPLHF.

This clonotype was recorded at least ten times. The rearrangement links TRBV6-1 to TRBJ1-2; TRBD1 might be the D (5 bases). There are 14 residues in the CDR3. V was cut by 1 base and J by 1 base, with 7 bases left in between. Per germline, CDR1 MNHNS and CDR2 SASEGT. The CDR3 DNA is TGTGCCAGCAGTGAAGGGGGCTTTAACTATGGCTACACCTTC. Amino acid sequence: CASSEGGFNYGYTF.

The chain uses TRBV20-1 and TRBJ1-3; 9 bases are shared with TRBD1. CDR1 and CDR2 from the germline V gene are DFQATT and SNEGSKA (reference sequence). Trimming cost V 6 bases and J 1 base; bases outside gene matches: 7. This CDR3 spans 15 amino acids. The CDR3 DNA reads as TGCAGTGCCATTGACAGGGGGTCTTCTGGAAACACCATATATTTT. It is translated as CSAIDRGSSGNTIYF.

The genes are TRBV15 and TRBJ2-4; D call uncertain. The germline V gene encodes CDR1 LNHNV and CDR2 YYDKDF (reference sequence). The CDR3 is made up of 13 amino acids. The V end lost 5 bases, the J end lost 0 bases, and 5 bases lay between the germline ends. CDR3 coding DNA: TGTGCCACCAGCGAGCAAGCCAAAAACATTCAGTACTTC. Its translation is CATSEQAKNIQYF.

This clonotype was observed many times. The chain couples TRBV12-3 or TRBV12-4 to TRBJ2-7; D is ambiguous. Trimming shortened V by 3 bases and J by 2 bases, and 5 bases separated the two germline ends. CDR3 size: 12 residues. CDR3 amino acids: CASSFVPYEQYF. DNA of the CDR3: TGTGCCAGCAGTTTTGTCCCCTACGAGCAGTACTTC.

This clonotype was detected only a few times. The chain combines TRBV5-6 with TRBJ1-2; 11 positions agree with TRBD1. Losses at the gene ends were 1 base for V and 8 bases for J; bases not matched to a gene: 7. CDR1 is SGHDT and CDR2 is YYEEEE in the germline V gene. The CDR3 totals 15 residues. CDR3 coding DNA: TGTGCCAGCAGCTTGACCGGACAGGGGGCAGAAGGCTACACCTTC. Encoded protein: CASSLTGQGAEGYTF.

This clonotype was seen many times. The V call is TRBV11-2, the J call TRBJ2-5, with 15 bases identical to TRBD2. Per germline, CDR1 SGHAT and CDR2 FQNNGV. The CDR3 runs 16 residues. Losses at the gene ends were 4 bases for V and 4 bases for J; bases not matched to a gene: 4. The CDR3 region has the DNA TGTGCCAGCAGCTCTGGACTAGCGGGAGGGCTAGAGACCCAGTACTTC. Protein product: CASSSGLAGGLETQYF.